The next 8 T cell receptor beta chains were all read from a single sample in a study of preoperative IRX-2 immunotherapy in early breast cancer. The method was immunoSEQ multiplex PCR; TCRdb's version includes in-frame clones alone and lacks a portion of them. The top ten clones hold approximately 2.2% of a sample with approximately 26,000 clones, approximately 84% of them seen once. Treatment meaning: preoperative locoregional IRX-2 cytokine immunotherapy. Sequenced here: lymph node tissue, sampled before IRX-2 immunotherapy. The source is a human donor with breast cancer.

V is TRBV28 and J is TRBJ1-1; D is uncertain. CDR3 size: 16 residues. Per germline, CDR1 MDHEN and CDR2 SYDVKM. V lost 1 base to trimming and J lost 0 bases, with 12 bases between them. CDR3 sequence reads: CASSLYQGTMNTEAFF. The DNA of the CDR3 is TGTGCCAGCAGTTTATATCAAGGAACTATGAACACTGAAGCTTTCTTT.

For the CDR3, the DNA is TGTGCCAGCAGTTACGGACAGGGGGCAAACTATGGCTACACCTTC. Translating it yields CASSYGQGANYGYTF. The V and J genes are TRBV6-8 and TRBJ1-2; 11 nucleotides align to TRBD1. CDR3 size: 15 residues. CDR1 is MNHGY and CDR2 is SAAAGT in the germline V gene. The V gene end was trimmed by 2 bases and the J gene end by 2 bases; junction bases not matched to a gene: 1.

This clone came up once. The chain links TRBV6-8 to TRBJ1-6; D perhaps matches TRBD1 (6 bases). CDR3 length equals 13 residues. Germline V gene sequence: CDR1 MNHGY, CDR2 SAAAGT. V was shortened by 10 bases and J by 4 bases, with 11 bases between the two germline ends. In DNA form, the CDR3 reads TGTGCCACCCAGACAGGTTATAATTCACCCCTCCACTTT. It encodes CATQTGYNSPLHF.

The chain joins TRBV6-8 to TRBJ1-2, with D unresolved. The CDR3 spans 16 residues. Trimming removed 5 bases at V and 2 bases at J, with 18 bases between. Germline V gene data show CDR1 as MNHGY and CDR2 as SAAAGT. Written as DNA, the CDR3 is TGTGCCAGCAGTCCCTTCTCCGGGCAGGCCAACTATGGCTACACCTTC. As protein: CASSPFSGQANYGYTF.

DNA of the CDR3: TGTGCCAGCAGGCCGGTGGGCGGGGGATCCTACGAGCAGTACTTC. Encoded protein: CASRPVGGGSYEQYF. The V gene is TRBV28, the J gene TRBJ2-7; 7 bases are shared with TRBD2. The ends lost 6 bases at V and 1 base at J; junction bases unmatched: 9. Germline CDR1 MDHEN, CDR2 SYDVKM. The CDR3 spans 15 residues.

This clone came up a few times. The gene calls are TRBV11-3 and TRBJ2-7, with D possibly being TRBD1 (6 bases). V was shortened by 4 bases and J by 7 bases, with 17 bases between the two germline ends. CDR1 is SGHNT, CDR2 YENEEA, per germline. The CDR3 totals 14 residues. The DNA of the CDR3 is TGTGCCAGCAGCTCCCAGACAGGAAGAGAAGAGCAGTACTTC. Encoded protein: CASSSQTGREEQYF.

The chain links TRBV28 to TRBJ1-4, with D hard to call. Germline assignment: CDR1 MDHEN and CDR2 SYDVKM. The CDR3 consists of 15 residues. Trimming pared 2 bases from V and 11 bases from J, leaving 18 bases between. CDR3 region: CASSLEFLRAGKLFF. CDR3 in DNA: TGTGCCAGCAGTTTAGAGTTTCTACGTGCCGGGAAACTGTTTTTT.

There are a few counts of this clone. Mismatch with germline at one junction end may stem from a read error. The rearrangement links TRBV6-8 to TRBJ1-3; 9 nucleotides agree with TRBD1. CDR1 and CDR2 from the germline V gene are MNHGY and SAAAGT. This CDR3 is 16 amino acids long. Here the CDR3 reads CAISGGQGLDGNTIYF. The CDR3 DNA reads as TGTGCCATCAGTGGGGGACAGGGTTTAGACGGAAACACCATATATTTT.